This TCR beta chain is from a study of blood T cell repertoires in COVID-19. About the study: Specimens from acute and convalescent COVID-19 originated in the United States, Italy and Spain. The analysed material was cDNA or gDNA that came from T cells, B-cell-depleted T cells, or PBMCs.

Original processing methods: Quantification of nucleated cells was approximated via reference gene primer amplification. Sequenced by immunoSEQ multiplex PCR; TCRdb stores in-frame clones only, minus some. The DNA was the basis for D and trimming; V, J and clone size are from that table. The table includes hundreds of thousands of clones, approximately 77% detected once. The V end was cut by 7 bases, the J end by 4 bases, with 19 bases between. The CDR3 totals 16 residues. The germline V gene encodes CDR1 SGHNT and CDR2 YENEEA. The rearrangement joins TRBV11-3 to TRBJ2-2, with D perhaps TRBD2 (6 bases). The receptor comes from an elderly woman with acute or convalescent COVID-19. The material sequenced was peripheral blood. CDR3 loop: CASTLRRVTGTGELFF. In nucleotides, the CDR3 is TGTGCCAGCACCCTCAGGAGGGTAACGGGCACCGGGGAGCTGTTTTTT.